The 17 T cell receptor beta chains presented below share a single source sample, sequenced in a study of cytomegalovirus exposure and HLA in healthy donors. Primers: 60 Vbeta forward and 13 Jbeta reverse. The repertoire was sequenced with immunoSEQ multiplex PCR; TCRdb's copy has only in-frame clones and lacks some. The table counts under 150,000 clones; approximately 2.6% lies in the top ten. The sequenced material came from PBMCs. These receptors were collected from a man aged 40-50 years in good health and CMV-seronegative.

This chain uses TRBV5-1 with TRBJ2-7; TRBD1 matches 8 bases. The germline V gene encodes CDR1 SGHRS and CDR2 YFSETQ. The CDR3 length is 15 residues. The V and J ends lost 4 bases and 6 bases, in that order; junction bases with no gene match: 12. The CDR3 sequence is CASSRELLTGGEQYF. As DNA, the CDR3 is TGCGCCAGCAGCCGAGAACTCCTCACAGGGGGCGAGCAGTACTTC.

V gene TRBV19 combines with J gene TRBJ2-2; TRBD1 agrees at 8 bases. This CDR3 contains 18 residues. Looked up from germline, CDR1 is LNHDA and CDR2 is SQIVND (reference sequence). The junction had 13 bases not matched to a gene; V was cut back by 3 bases and J by 4 bases. DNA of the CDR3: TGTGCCAGTAGTATTGCAGGGGGCGTGCGGGCAAGCACCGGGGAGCTGTTTTTT. The encoded protein is CASSIAGGVRASTGELFF.

J is TRBJ2-7 and V is TRBV11-2, with TRBD1 matching over 8 bases. This CDR3 contains 17 residues. V lost 0 bases, J lost 7 bases, and 14 bases stayed unmatched. CDR1 is SGHAT, CDR2 FQNNGV, per germline. CDR3 protein: CASSLDPGVTGGWEQYF. For the CDR3, the DNA is TGTGCCAGCAGCTTAGATCCCGGAGTCACAGGGGGGTGGGAGCAGTACTTC. Using reference TRBV11-2 and TRBJ2-7 for the parts outside the CDR3, the full variable domain is EAGVAQSPRYKIIEKRQSVAFWCNPISGHATLYWYQQILGQGPKLLIQFQNNGVVDDSQLPKDRFSAERLKGVDSTLKIQPAKLEDSAVYLCASSLDPGVTGGWEQYFGPGTRLTVT.

The chain employs TRBV9 and TRBJ2-7; perhaps TRBD2 as D (7 bases). CDR1 is SGDLS, CDR2 YYNGEE, per germline. The CDR3 spans 14 residues. V lost 3 bases and J lost 5, with 15 bases in between. This CDR3 reads CASSEGGGPNEQYF. The CDR3, as DNA: TGTGCCAGCAGCGAAGGGGGGGGGCCCAACGAGCAGTACTTC.

The chain couples TRBV11-3 to TRBJ2-5; 9 nucleotides agree with TRBD1. The ends lost 4 bases at V and 5 bases at J; junction bases unmatched: 5. The CDR3 consists of 14 residues. CDR1 is SGHNT and CDR2 is YENEEA in the germline V gene. The CDR3 loop reads CASSSGQGRETQYF. As DNA, the CDR3 is TGTGCCAGCAGCTCGGGACAGGGAAGGGAGACCCAGTACTTC.

This chain joins TRBV9 and TRBJ1-2; maybe TRBD1 (5 bases). Germline loops: CDR1 SGDLS, CDR2 YYNGEE. This CDR3 has 13 amino acids. The germline V and J ends were trimmed by 3 bases and 4 bases, with 10 bases remaining between them. For the CDR3, the DNA is TGTGCCAGCAGCGGGCCGGGGGGCTATGGCTACACCTTC. Protein sequence: CASSGPGGYGYTF.

The rearrangement joins TRBV6-1 to TRBJ2-7; D is perhaps TRBD1 (6 bases). V was shortened by 7 bases and J by 3 bases, with 13 bases between the two germline ends. The CDR3 sequence is 13 residues long. Germline assignment: CDR1 MNHNS and CDR2 SASEGT. The CDR3 sequence is CASTGQLFYEQYF. For the CDR3, the DNA is TGTGCCAGCACAGGACAGCTTTTCTACGAGCAGTACTTC.

J is TRBJ2-3 and V is TRBV15; 8 nucleotides align to TRBD2. V shed 4 bases, J shed 4 bases, and the junction held 7 bases outside the gene matches. Germline CDR1 reads LNHNV; CDR2 reads YYDKDF (reference sequence). The CDR3 runs to 15 residues. The CDR3 region is CATSMGSGGPDTQYF. The CDR3 nucleotides read TGTGCCACCAGCATGGGCTCGGGGGGGCCAGATACGCAGTATTTT.

This chain connects TRBV18 to TRBJ1-1; possible D gene TRBD1, 6 bases. The V gene's germline CDR1 is KGHSH and CDR2 LQKENI. The CDR3 runs to 14 residues. V lost 1 base and J lost 2, with 8 bases in between. The CDR3 coding sequence is TGTGCCAGCTCACCACGGACAGTAAACACTGAAGCTTTCTTT. Its protein product is CASSPRTVNTEAFF.

As to this clone: One end of the junction does not line up with germline, which may come from a read error. The chain employs TRBV20-1 and TRBJ2-1; the D gene is possibly TRBD1 (5 bases). CDR1 is DFQATT, CDR2 SNEGSKA, per germline (reference sequence). The CDR3 has 11 amino acids. CDR3 region: CSARVGVYHLF. CDR3 nucleotides: TGCAGTGCTAGGGTAGGGGTCTACCACCTCTTC.

Concerning this clone: The same CDR3 can be traced to other DNA sequences in this sample. This chain joins TRBV11-2 and TRBJ1-1; 7 nucleotides align to TRBD1. The V segment lost 2 bases and the J segment 1 base; nucleotides outside the gene matches: 7. This CDR3 region has 16 residues. Per the germline V gene, CDR1 is SGHAT and CDR2 is FQNNGV. The CDR3 sequence is CASSLLRGRTNTEAFF. DNA for the CDR3: TGTGCCAGCAGCTTATTAAGGGGGCGAACGAACACTGAAGCTTTCTTT.

The genes are TRBV7-9 and TRBJ1-5; D not resolved. There are 13 residues in the CDR3. Per germline, CDR1 SEHNR and CDR2 FQNEAQ (reference sequence). The V end lost 3 bases, the J end lost 2 bases, and 5 bases lay between the germline ends. Here the CDR3 reads CASSFTGNQPQHF. CDR3 sequence (DNA): TGTGCCAGCAGCTTTACAGGCAATCAGCCCCAGCATTTT. Supplemented by reference TRBV7-9 and TRBJ1-5, the full variable domain reads DTGVSQNPRHKITKRGQNVTFRCDPISEHNRLYWYRQTLGQGPEFLTYFQNEAQLEKSRLLSDRFSAERPKGSFSTLEIQRTEQGDSAMYLCASSFTGNQPQHFGDGTRLSIL.

The chain carries TRBV6-6 and TRBJ1-4; weak D call: TRBD1 (6 bases). Germline assignment: CDR1 MNHNY and CDR2 SVGAGI (reference sequence). CDR3 length equals 13 residues. Trimming stripped 5 bases from V and 8 bases from J, with 12 bases between. The CDR3 spells CASSVQGREKLFF. In nucleotides, the CDR3 is TGTGCCAGCAGTGTACAGGGTAGGGAAAAACTGTTTTTT.

The rearrangement links TRBV14 to TRBJ2-3, with 9 bases fitting TRBD2. The CDR3 is 16 amino acids. In germline, CDR1 is SGHDN, CDR2 FVKESK. Germline trimming cut 3 bases from V and 2 bases from J; bases unmatched to any gene: 6. The CDR3 DNA is TGTGCCAGCAGCCAGGGCATAGCGGGGGTCACAGATACGCAGTATTTT. Amino acids: CASSQGIAGVTDTQYF.

The rearrangement links TRBV25-1 to TRBJ2-2; a weak D match, TRBD1 (5 bases). Trimming cost V 1 base and J 6 bases, with 12 bases left between them. The CDR3 spans 15 residues. Germline CDR1 reads MGHDK; CDR2 reads SYGVNS. Written as DNA, the CDR3 is TGTGCCAGCAGTGAATCAGGGTTAGGGGCCGGGGAGCTGTTTTTT. Translating it yields CASSESGLGAGELFF.

The chain has TRBV7-8 and TRBJ2-1; D may be TRBD2 (6 bases). The CDR3 has 13 residues. Looked up from germline, CDR1 is SGHVS and CDR2 is FQNEAQ. V gave up 1 base and J gave up 10 bases, with 11 bases separating them. The CDR3 coding sequence is TGTGCCAGCAGCTTAGTGAGGGAGGTCGAGCAGTTCTTC. Translated, it gives CASSLVREVEQFF.

The chain links TRBV7-9 to TRBJ1-1; a weak D match, TRBD1 (5 bases). This CDR3 is built from 17 residues. In germline, CDR1 is SEHNR, CDR2 FQNEAQ (reference sequence). Trimming removed 5 bases from V and 6 bases from J, with 25 bases in between. CDR3 coding DNA: TGTGCCAGCAGCCGAGGAAGGCAGCCGGCGGGGGTACCTGAAGCTTTCTTT. Encoded protein: CASSRGRQPAGVPEAFF.